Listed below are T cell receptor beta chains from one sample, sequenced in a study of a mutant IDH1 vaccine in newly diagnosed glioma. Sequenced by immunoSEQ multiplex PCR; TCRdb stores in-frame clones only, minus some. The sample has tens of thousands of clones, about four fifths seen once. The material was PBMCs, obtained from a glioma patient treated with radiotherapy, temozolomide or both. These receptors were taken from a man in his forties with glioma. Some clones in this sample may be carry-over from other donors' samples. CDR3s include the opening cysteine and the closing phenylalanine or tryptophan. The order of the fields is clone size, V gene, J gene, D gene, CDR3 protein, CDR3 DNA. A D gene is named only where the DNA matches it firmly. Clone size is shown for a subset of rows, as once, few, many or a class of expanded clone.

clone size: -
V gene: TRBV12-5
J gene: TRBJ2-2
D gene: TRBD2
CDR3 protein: CASGTGLALLSNTGELFF
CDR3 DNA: TGTGCTAGTGGTACGGGACTAGCCCTACTTTCGAACACCGGGGAGCTGTTTTTT

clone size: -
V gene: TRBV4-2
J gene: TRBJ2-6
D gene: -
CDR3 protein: CASSQEVSVSGANVLTF
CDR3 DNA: TGTGCCAGCAGCCAAGAAGTTTCGGTCTCTGGGGCCAACGTCCTGACTTTC

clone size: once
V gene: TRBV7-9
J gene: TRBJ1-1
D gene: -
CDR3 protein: CASSLVDDKAFF
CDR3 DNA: TGTGCCAGCAGCTTAGTGGACGACAAAGCTTTCTTT

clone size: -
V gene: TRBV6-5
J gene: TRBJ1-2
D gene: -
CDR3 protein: CASSPGSRAHYGYTF
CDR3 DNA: TGTGCCAGCAGTCCAGGCAGCAGGGCACACTATGGCTACACCTTC

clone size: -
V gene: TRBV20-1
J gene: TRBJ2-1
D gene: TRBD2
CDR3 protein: CSAASGGAKFF
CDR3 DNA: TGCAGTGCCGCGTCCGGGGGGGCTAAGTTCTTC

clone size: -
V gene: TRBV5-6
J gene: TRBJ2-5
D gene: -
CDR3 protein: CASSTWGRETQYF
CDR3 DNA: TGTGCCAGCAGTACTTGGGGCCGCGAGACCCAGTACTTC

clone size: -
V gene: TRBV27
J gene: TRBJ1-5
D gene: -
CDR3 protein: CASSLRRGSNQPQHF
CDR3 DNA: TGTGCCAGCAGTTTGAGGCGGGGTAGCAATCAGCCCCAGCATTTT

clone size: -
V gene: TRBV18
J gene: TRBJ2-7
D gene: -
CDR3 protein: CASSWDRGEQYF
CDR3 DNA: TGTGCCAGCTCCTGGGACCGCGGCGAGCAGTACTTC

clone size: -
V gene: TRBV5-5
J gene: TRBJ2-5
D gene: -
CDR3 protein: CASSPQYQETQYF
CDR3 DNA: TGTGCCAGCAGCCCACAGTACCAAGAGACCCAGTACTTC

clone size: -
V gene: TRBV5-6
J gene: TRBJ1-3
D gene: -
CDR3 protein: CASSWTDGSSGNTIYF
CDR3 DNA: TGTGCCAGCAGCTGGACCGACGGAAGCTCTGGAAACACCATATATTTT

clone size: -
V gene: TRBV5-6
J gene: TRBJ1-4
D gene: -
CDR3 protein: CASSLGANEKLFF
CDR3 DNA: TGTGCCAGCAGCTTGGGGGCTAATGAAAAACTGTTTTTT

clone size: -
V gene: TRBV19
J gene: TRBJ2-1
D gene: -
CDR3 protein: CASSSVLSPYNEQFF
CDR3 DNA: TGTGCCAGTAGTAGCGTTCTAAGCCCCTACAATGAGCAGTTCTTC

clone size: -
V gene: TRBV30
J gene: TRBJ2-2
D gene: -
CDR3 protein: CAWSLSLAGNGELFF
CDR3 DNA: TGTGCCTGGAGTCTCTCTTTGGCCGGGAACGGGGAGCTGTTTTTT

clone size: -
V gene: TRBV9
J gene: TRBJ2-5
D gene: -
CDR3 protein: CASSASLRETQYF
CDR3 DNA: TGTGCCAGCAGCGCCTCCCTGCGCGAGACCCAGTACTTC

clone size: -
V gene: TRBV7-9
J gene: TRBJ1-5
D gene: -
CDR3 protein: CASSLVGGDQPQHF
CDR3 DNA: TGTGCCAGCAGCTTAGTTGGGGGGGATCAGCCCCAGCATTTT

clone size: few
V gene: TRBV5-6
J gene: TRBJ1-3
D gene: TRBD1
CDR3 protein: CASSLLGQAGNTIYF
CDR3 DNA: TGTGCCAGCAGCTTATTGGGACAGGCTGGAAACACCATATATTTT